These 10 T cell receptor beta chains came from one sample sequenced in a study of blood T cell repertoires in COVID-19. Produced via immunoSEQ multiplex PCR; TCRdb's table is partial and in-frame only. The sample holds hundreds of thousands of clones, around 85% seen once. The sample taken for sequencing was peripheral blood. The origin of the receptors is a man aged 40-49 years with acute or convalescent COVID-19.

The rearrangement links TRBV11-2 to TRBJ1-1; no clear D gene. Germline CDR1 SGHAT, CDR2 FQNNGV. This CDR3 is built from 13 residues. V lost 0 bases and J lost 5, with 7 bases in between. The DNA of the CDR3 is TGTGCCAGCAGCTTAGATGGGCAGACTGAAGCTTTCTTT. It yields the protein CASSLDGQTEAFF.

This chain links TRBV3-1 (or the pseudogene TRBV3-2) with TRBJ1-4; D may be TRBD1 (6 bases). This CDR3 is built from 17 residues. The V end was cut by 2 bases, the J end by 7 bases, with 20 bases between. Germline lookup yields CDR1 LGHDT and CDR2 YNNKEL (reference sequence). Here the CDR3 DNA reads TGTGCCAGCAGCCAACAAAAAACAGGGATTTTTGGTGAAAAACTGTTTTTT. Its translation: CASSQQKTGIFGEKLFF.

Here the CDR3 reads CASRPGGRTDTQYF. For the CDR3, the DNA is TGTGCCAGTAGGCCGGGGGGACGCACAGATACGCAGTATTTT. This chain uses TRBV19 with TRBJ2-3, with 7 nucleotides matching TRBD2. V was pared by 6 bases and J by 1 base, with 4 bases of the junction left unmatched. This CDR3 spans 14 amino acids. In germline, CDR1 is LNHDA, CDR2 SQIVND (reference sequence).

V and J are TRBV3-1 (or the pseudogene TRBV3-2) and TRBJ2-5; 8 bases line up with TRBD1. Germline values: CDR1 LGHDT, CDR2 YNNKEL (reference sequence). V shed 2 bases and J 1 base; nucleotides not matched to a gene: 9. This CDR3 spans 17 amino acids. CDR3 DNA sequence: TGTGCCAGCAGCCAACTCCAGGGGGCCCGGTCCCAAGAGACCCAGTACTTC. It translates to CASSQLQGARSQETQYF.

This clone appeared a single time. V usage is TRBV5-1 and J usage is TRBJ1-1; D is unresolved. This CDR3 comprises 13 residues. Germline CDR1 SGHRS, CDR2 YFSETQ. V was shortened by 0 bases and J by 6 bases, with 9 bases between the two germline ends. The chain's CDR3 is CASSLVGSPEAFF. CDR3 coding DNA: TGCGCCAGCAGCTTGGTCGGGTCCCCTGAAGCTTTCTTT.

The rearrangement joins TRBV9 to TRBJ2-2; 9 bases map to TRBD2. From germline, CDR1 is SGDLS and CDR2 YYNGEE. The length of the CDR3 is 15 residues. The V gene end was trimmed by 7 bases and the J gene end by 6 bases; junction bases not matched to a gene: 10. The CDR3 DNA follows: TGTGCCAGCTCCCCCGGCGGGGGGGCTTCCGGGGAGCTGTTTTTT. The encoded protein is CASSPGGGASGELFF.

The V call is TRBV18, the J call TRBJ2-1; TRBD2 aligns across 14 bases. The CDR3 has 17 residues. Looked up from germline, CDR1 is KGHSH and CDR2 is LQKENI. V shed 0 bases and J 6 bases; nucleotides not matched to a gene: 4. CDR3 sequence reads: CASSPPGLAGGPNEQFF. The CDR3, as DNA: TGTGCCAGCTCACCACCCGGACTAGCGGGGGGCCCCAATGAGCAGTTCTTC.

This chain uses TRBV19 with TRBJ1-3; possible D gene TRBD1, 5 bases. Germline V gene lookup returns CDR1 LNHDA and CDR2 SQIVND (reference sequence). The CDR3 is made up of 15 amino acids. V lost 4 bases, J lost 2 bases, and 12 bases lay in between. CDR3 sequence: CASSKPSGTGNTIYF. CDR3 sequence (DNA): TGTGCCAGTAGTAAACCCTCAGGGACTGGAAACACCATATATTTT.

The chain carries TRBV6-6 and TRBJ2-7; TRBD2 might be the D (6 bases). The CDR3 is made up of 15 amino acids. Germline CDR1 reads MNHNY; CDR2 reads SVGAGI (reference sequence). The germline V and J ends were trimmed by 7 bases and 7 bases, with 23 bases remaining between them. The CDR3 is CASTPRATGAEEQYF. In DNA, the CDR3 is TGTGCCAGCACTCCTAGGGCGACGGGAGCCGAGGAGCAGTACTTC.

CDR3 nucleotide sequence: TGTGCCAGCAGCCCCATGGGGGACAGGAGTAATGAAAAACTGTTTTTT. It translates to CASSPMGDRSNEKLFF. V gene TRBV11-2 combines with J gene TRBJ1-4, with TRBD1 identical over 8 bases. The V segment lost 5 bases and the J segment 4 bases; nucleotides outside the gene matches: 9. CDR3 length equals 16 residues. The germline CDR1 and CDR2 sequences are SGHAT and FQNNGV.